This T cell receptor (beta chain) is drawn from a study of a mutant IDH1 vaccine in newly diagnosed glioma (TCRdb year 2021). The study in broad terms: Of the 25 to 35 patients who were treated, about 62% were male and 37.5% were female, and the mean age was about 40 years. Before enrollment, most patients had been given radiochemotherapy with temozolomide as standard therapy, while the rest had received either radiotherapy alone or temozolomide alone. Longitudinal TCRB deep sequencing was performed for 25 to 30 treated patients wherever samples were available for exploratory analyses. Six visits were used for peripheral blood collection: V03 (baseline), V05, V07, V10, V12 and V13. The research as a whole found: Changes in the top peripheral T cell clonotypes picked up by TCRB sequencing did not appear to be linked to pseudoprogression. According to the authors, sample limitations meant that analyses of patient blood samples could not be reproduced. Availability determined which PBMC samples were chosen for TCRB deep sequencing. Immune responses induced by the vaccine were seen in about 93% of patients across multiple MHC alleles.

Library generation was performed with the immunoSEQ multiplex PCR assay. The hsTCRB Kit was used according to the manufacturer's protocol to amplify rearranged TCR beta chain sequences. Sequencing of TCRB libraries was carried out on an Illumina MiSeq. Under the source paper's analysis protocol: Demultiplexing, trimming and gene mapping were performed with the kit vendor's proprietary platform. In TCRdb, the immuneACCESS table is reduced to in-frame sequences with V and J assigned. These tables do not hold every clone; where another copy was compared, an unresolved V gene accounts for under half, and the others remain unexplained. The DNA gave D and trimming, while V, J and clone size come from that table. This sample comprises 98,000 or so clones, roughly 90% of them detected only once. 0.56% of the sample is in the top ten clones. The intended sense of this specimen's time point label: baseline, week 1 (first vaccination visit). In light of the paper, this sample's treatment or condition label describes: pre-vaccination baseline after standard-of-care therapy. The donors had newly diagnosed IDH1-mutant astrocytomas of WHO grade 3 or 4 that showed loss of nuclear ATRX. The samples were drawn from NOA16, a multicentre, single-arm, open-label phase I trial in Germany that tested a mutant IDH1 peptide vaccine in humans for the first time. Blood drawn at visit V03 was used as the baseline sample for immunogenicity testing. Genomic DNA for TCRB sequencing was extracted from EDTA blood using the DNeasy Blood and Tissue Kit.

From the cysteine up to the phenylalanine, the CDR3 has a length of 17 residues. The kept DNA is CDR3 alone, 51 bases in frame from the first base. Reading the germline V gene gives CDR1 SGDLS and CDR2 YYNGEE. Between the V and J ends, shortened by 0 bases and 0 bases respectively, the junction contains 14 bases. Turning to this clone: Its target antigen remains unknown. No per-base quality is available; no much larger clone lies one base away.

The clonotype comes from a woman aged 50 to 60 with glioma. The rearrangement combines TRBV9 with TRBJ2-3; the D gene lacks a confident call. Sequenced here: PBMCs, sampled from a glioma patient treated with radiotherapy, temozolomide or both. The DNA reads TGTGCCAGCAGCGTAGCTACGGTTGGGGTTAGCACAGATACGCAGTATTTT. It translates as CASSVATVGVSTDTQYF.